This TCR beta chain originates from a study of cytomegalovirus exposure and HLA in healthy donors. Findings and limits, study-wide: Across donors, presence/absence analyses took sequencing depth to be roughly uniform. Judged likely to be a sequencing artifact was a cluster of highly shared sequence variants. Reports state that TCR beta sequences accurately predicted most subjects' HLA-A and HLA-B alleles.

PCR involved 60 Vbeta and 13 Jbeta primers. Profiling relied on immunoSEQ multiplex PCR, and the TCRdb table lists in-frame clones only, not all of them. The profile shows about 280,000 clones, roughly 89% of them singletons. The J segment lost 5 bases and the V segment lost 1 base, leaving 6 bases of the junction unmatched. This CDR3 has 16 residues. The germline CDR1 and CDR2 sequences are KGHSH and LQKENI. Remarks on this clone: What it binds is not known.

This rearrangement joins TRBV18 to TRBJ2-3; TRBD2 matches 10 bases. The receptor was isolated from a woman in her late teens or twenties in good health and CMV-seronegative. The specimen sequenced was PBMCs. The CDR3 nucleotides are TGTGCCAGCTCACCACTGCTAGCGGGGGACCGAGATACGCAGTATTTT. Translated: CASSPLLAGDRDTQYF. Using reference TRBV18 and TRBJ2-3 for the parts outside the CDR3, the full variable domain is NAGVMQNPRHLVRRRGQEARLRCSPMKGHSHVYWYRQLPEEGLKFMVYLQKENIIDESGMPKERFSAEFPKEGPSILRIQQVVRGDSAAYFCASSPLLAGDRDTQYFGPGTRLTVL.